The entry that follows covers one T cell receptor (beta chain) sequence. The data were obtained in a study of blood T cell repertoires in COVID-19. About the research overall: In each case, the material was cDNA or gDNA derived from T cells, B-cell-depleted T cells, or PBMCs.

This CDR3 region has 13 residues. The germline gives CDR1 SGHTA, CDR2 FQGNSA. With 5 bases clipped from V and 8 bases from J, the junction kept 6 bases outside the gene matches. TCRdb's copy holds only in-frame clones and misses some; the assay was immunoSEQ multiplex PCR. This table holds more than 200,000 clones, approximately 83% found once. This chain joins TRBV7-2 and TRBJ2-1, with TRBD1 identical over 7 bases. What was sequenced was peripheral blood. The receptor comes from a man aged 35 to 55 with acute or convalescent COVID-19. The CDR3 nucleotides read TGTGCCAGCAGCCCCACAGGGGTACATGAGCAGTTCTTC. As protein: CASSPTGVHEQFF.